A single sample gave rise to the 4 T cell receptor beta chains below, sequenced in a study of regulatory dendritic cells for organ transplantation. Profiling relied on immunoSEQ multiplex PCR, and the TCRdb table lists in-frame clones only, not all of them. The sample has approximately 28,000 clones; roughly 85% are singletons. Sequencing was carried out using naive CD8+ T cells from blood. Stated subset: CD45RA+ naive T cells. The receptor set was obtained from a human donor in good health.

The chain recombines TRBV19 with TRBJ2-4; 9 bases fit TRBD2. V dropped 5 bases and J dropped 5; count of bases not matched to a gene: 22. Germline CDR1 reads LNHDA; CDR2 reads SQIVND (reference sequence). The CDR3 is 20 amino acids. The CDR3 sequence is CASSPEGPGTSSGEQNIQYF. CDR3 nucleotides: TGTGCCAGTAGTCCGGAGGGACCAGGGACGTCTAGCGGGGAACAAAACATTCAGTACTTC.

This clone was seen a few times. The V and J genes are TRBV7-9 and TRBJ1-1; D remains unclear. From germline, CDR1 is SEHNR and CDR2 FQNEAQ (reference sequence). V dropped 1 base and J dropped 8 bases, with 8 bases sitting between them. CDR3 size: 12 residues. The CDR3 sequence: CASSLVPGEAFF. In nucleotides, the CDR3 is TGTGCCAGCAGCTTAGTTCCCGGGGAAGCTTTCTTT.

The count of this clone is one. The genes are TRBV6-9 and TRBJ2-3, with 8 positions matching TRBD2. This CDR3 comprises 15 residues. The V gene end was trimmed by 2 bases and the J gene end by 3 bases; junction bases not matched to a gene: 4. The germline V gene encodes CDR1 MNHGY and CDR2 SVAAGI. The CDR3 loop reads CASSYRGGGTDTQYF. CDR3 in DNA: TGTGCCAGCAGTTATCGGGGGGGCGGGACAGATACGCAGTATTTT.

In its sample, this clone was seen a few times. This chain links TRBV4-1 with TRBJ2-7, with a tentative D call TRBD2 (5 bases). The V gene's germline CDR1 is MGHRA and CDR2 YSYEKL. The CDR3 loop spans 14 amino acids. V shed 0 bases and J shed 4 bases, with 10 bases lying between them. In DNA, the CDR3 is TGCGCCAGCAGCCAAGATAGTCGGGATTACGAGCAGTACTTC. Translating gives CASSQDSRDYEQYF.